This T cell receptor beta chain was observed in a study of tumor and adjacent non-tumor tissue in lung cancer. Overall study context: The patients, 10 to 11 men and about 5 women, were roughly 30 to 80 with stage I to III disease.

This sample's RNA came from whole unsorted tissue. Distant lung tissue was collected more than 3 cm away from the tumor edge. Donors were chemotherapy-naive, newly diagnosed lung cancer surgical patients in China, August–late 2014. The library came from three nested PCR rounds adapted from ARM-PCR protocols. A single record per CDR3 protein comes from TCRdb applying MiXCR to the multiplex PCR reads. The sample shows about 100,000 distinct CDR3 sequences, less than 75% of them seen only once. Study observations and caveats: Higher tumor TCR diversity was associated with shorter survival. TCR diversity was significantly greater in tumor than normal lung tissue.

The CDR3 consists of 15 residues. The germline V gene encodes CDR1 DFQATT and CDR2 SNEGSKA (reference sequence). Between the trimmed V and J ends, which lost 0 bases and 13 bases, there was a span of 24 bases. A remark on this clonotype: Its antigen is as yet unknown.

The V gene is TRBV20-1, the J gene TRBJ2-5; the D gene is possibly TRBD2 (7 bases). Sequencing was performed on distant non-tumor lung tissue. The receptor was derived from a man between 25 and 39 years old with non-small cell lung cancer. The CDR3 sequence: CSARDPRGPPWARYF. The CDR3 nucleotides read TGCAGTGCTAGAGATCCGCGGGGGCCCCCCTGGGCCCGGTACTTC.